This TCR beta chain came from a study of T cells in Graves' hyperthyroidism and ophthalmopathy. Study-wide findings and caveats: A 13 V-J signature model discriminated ophthalmopathy versus stable hyperthyroidism.

The trim removed 0 bases at V and 4 bases at J, leaving 8 bases unmatched. The germline gives CDR1 DFQATT, CDR2 SNEGSKA (reference sequence). The CDR3 consists of 15 residues. Authors of the study amplified TCR beta CDR3 regions from RNA transcripts. The HTBI set primed first-round TCR CDR3 RT-PCR. Each CDR3 protein is one row after TCRdb ran MiXCR on the multiplex PCR reads. Of some 370,000 distinct CDR3 sequences in the sample, over 13% are singletons; the top ten hold approximately 27%. This clonotype was counted ten times or more. Its cognate antigen is unknown. The chain recombines TRBV20-1 with TRBJ2-7, with 8 bases lining up with TRBD2. The receptor was isolated from a man aged 45-65 years with Graves' ophthalmopathy. The specimen was blood. The CDR3 coding sequence is TGCAGTGCTAGAGACCTAGCGGGCAATGGTTACGAGCAGTACTTC. Translation gives CSARDLAGNGYEQYF.